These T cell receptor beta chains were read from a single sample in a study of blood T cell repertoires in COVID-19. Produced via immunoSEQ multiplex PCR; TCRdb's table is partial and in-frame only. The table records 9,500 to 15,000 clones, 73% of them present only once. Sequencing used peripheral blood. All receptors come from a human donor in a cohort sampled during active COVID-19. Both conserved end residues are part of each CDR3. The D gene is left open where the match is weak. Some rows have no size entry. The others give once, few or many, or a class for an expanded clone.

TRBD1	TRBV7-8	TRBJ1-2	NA	TGTGCCAGCAGATTGGACAGGGGAGACGGCTACACCTTC	CASRLDRGDGYTF
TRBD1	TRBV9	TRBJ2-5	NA	TGTGCCAGCAGCGCGGGGACAGGGGGCAGGGAGACCCAGTACTTC	CASSAGTGGRETQYF
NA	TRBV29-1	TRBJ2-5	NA	TGCAGCGTTCGACCGACTAGCCAAGAGACCCAGTACTTC	CSVRPTSQETQYF
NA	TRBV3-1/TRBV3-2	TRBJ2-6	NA	TGTGCCAGCAGCCAAGTAACGGTGAGAAGTGTCCTGACTTTC	CASSQVTVRSVLTF
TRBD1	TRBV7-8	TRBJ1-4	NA	TGTGCCAGCACGGGGACAGGGGTCGAAAAACTGTTTTTT	CASTGTGVEKLFF
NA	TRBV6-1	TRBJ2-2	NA	TGTGCCAGCAGTGCAAGGGGGGGGACACCAAACACCGGGGAGCTGTTTTTT	CASSARGGTPNTGELFF
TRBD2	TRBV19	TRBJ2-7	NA	TGTGCCAGTAGTGACCGGGGAGGGGACGAGCAGTACTTC	CASSDRGGDEQYF
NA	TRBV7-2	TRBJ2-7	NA	TGTGCCAGCAGCCTCACAGGAATGGTCCACGAGCAGTACTTC	CASSLTGMVHEQYF
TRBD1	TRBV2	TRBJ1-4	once	TGTGCCAGCAGTTCTAACAGGGGAGGTAATGAAAAACTGTTTTTT	CASSSNRGGNEKLFF
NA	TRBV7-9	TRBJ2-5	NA	TGTGCCAGCAGCTTACAGAGGGGGGAGACCCAGTACTTC	CASSLQRGETQYF
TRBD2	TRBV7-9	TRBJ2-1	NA	TGTGCCAGCAGCCTTGGGACTAGCAATGAGCAGTTCTTC	CASSLGTSNEQFF